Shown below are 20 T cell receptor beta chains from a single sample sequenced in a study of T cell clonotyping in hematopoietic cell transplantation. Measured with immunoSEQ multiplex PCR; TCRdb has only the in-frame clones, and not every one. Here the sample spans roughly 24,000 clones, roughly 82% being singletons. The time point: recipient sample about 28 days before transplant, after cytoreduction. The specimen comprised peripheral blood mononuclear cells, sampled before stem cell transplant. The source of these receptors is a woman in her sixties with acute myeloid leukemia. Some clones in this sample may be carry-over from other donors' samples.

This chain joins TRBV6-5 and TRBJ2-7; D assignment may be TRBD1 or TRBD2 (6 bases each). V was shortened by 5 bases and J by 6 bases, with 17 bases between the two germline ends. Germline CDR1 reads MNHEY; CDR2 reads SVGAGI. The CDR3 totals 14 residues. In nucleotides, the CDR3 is TGTGCCAGCAGTCCCAGGGGCGGGACCCGCGAGCAGTACTTC. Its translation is CASSPRGGTREQYF.

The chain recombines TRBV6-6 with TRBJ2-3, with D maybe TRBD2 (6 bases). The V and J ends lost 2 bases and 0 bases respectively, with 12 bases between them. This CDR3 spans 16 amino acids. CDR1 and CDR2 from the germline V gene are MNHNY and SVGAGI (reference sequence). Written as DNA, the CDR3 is TGTGCCAGCAGTTACGGATCCGGGACTAGCACAGATACGCAGTATTTT. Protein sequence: CASSYGSGTSTDTQYF.

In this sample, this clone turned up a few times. The CDR3: CASNPSQDTQYF. In DNA form, the CDR3 reads TGTGCCAGTAACCCATCCCAGGATACGCAGTATTTT. V is TRBV19 and J is TRBJ2-3; D gene uncertain. Trimming shortened V by 7 bases and J by 6 bases, and 11 bases separated the two germline ends. Looked up from germline, CDR1 is LNHDA and CDR2 is SQIVND (reference sequence). The CDR3 has 12 amino acids.

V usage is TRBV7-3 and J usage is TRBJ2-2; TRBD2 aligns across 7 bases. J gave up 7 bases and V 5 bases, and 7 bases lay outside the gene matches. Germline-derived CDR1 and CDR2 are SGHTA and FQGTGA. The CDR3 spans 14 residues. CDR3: CASSPRTSRGELFF. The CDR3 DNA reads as TGTGCCAGCAGCCCGCGGACTAGTCGCGGGGAGCTGTTTTTT.

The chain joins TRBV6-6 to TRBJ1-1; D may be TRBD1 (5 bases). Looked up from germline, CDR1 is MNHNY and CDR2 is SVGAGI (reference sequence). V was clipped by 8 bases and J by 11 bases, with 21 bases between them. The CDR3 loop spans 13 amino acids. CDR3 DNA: TGTGCCAGCCTTAAAATTCCAGGGTTGGAGGCTTTCTTT. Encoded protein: CASLKIPGLEAFF.

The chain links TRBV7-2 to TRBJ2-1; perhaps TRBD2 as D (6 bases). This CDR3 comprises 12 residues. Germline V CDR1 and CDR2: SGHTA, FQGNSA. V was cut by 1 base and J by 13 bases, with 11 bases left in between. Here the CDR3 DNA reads TGTGCCAGCAGCTTAGTAGCGGAGGTACAGTTCTTC. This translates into CASSLVAEVQFF.

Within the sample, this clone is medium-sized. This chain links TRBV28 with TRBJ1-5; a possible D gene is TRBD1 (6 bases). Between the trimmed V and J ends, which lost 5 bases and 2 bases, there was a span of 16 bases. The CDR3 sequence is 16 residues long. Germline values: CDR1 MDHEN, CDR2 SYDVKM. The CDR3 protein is CASSPGQNKGNQPQHF. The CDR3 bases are TGTGCCAGCAGTCCCGGACAGAACAAGGGCAATCAGCCCCAGCATTTT.

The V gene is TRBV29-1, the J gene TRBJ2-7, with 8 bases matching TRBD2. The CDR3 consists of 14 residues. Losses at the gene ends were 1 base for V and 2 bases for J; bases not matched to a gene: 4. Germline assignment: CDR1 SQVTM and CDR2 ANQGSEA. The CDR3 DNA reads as TGCAGCGTTGAAGCCGGACTAGCCGCCTACGAGCAGTACTTC. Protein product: CSVEAGLAAYEQYF.

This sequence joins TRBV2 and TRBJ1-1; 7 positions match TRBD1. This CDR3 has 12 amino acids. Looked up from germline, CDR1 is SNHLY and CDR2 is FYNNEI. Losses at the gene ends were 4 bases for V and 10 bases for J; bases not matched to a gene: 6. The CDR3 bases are TGTGCCAGCAGTGCGACAGGGAGGGGAGCTTTCTTT. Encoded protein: CASSATGRGAFF.

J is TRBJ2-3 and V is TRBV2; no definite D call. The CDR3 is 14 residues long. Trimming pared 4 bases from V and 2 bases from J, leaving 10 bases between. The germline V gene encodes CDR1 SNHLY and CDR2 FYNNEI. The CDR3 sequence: CASSGRTPTDTQYF. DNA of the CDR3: TGTGCCAGCAGTGGGCGAACTCCCACAGATACGCAGTATTTT.

CDR3 region: CASSEIGPGTDTQYF. Here the CDR3 DNA reads TGTGCCAGCAGTGAAATTGGGCCGGGCACAGATACGCAGTATTTT. This chain connects TRBV25-1 to TRBJ2-3, with D uncertain. Trimming pared 2 bases from V and 1 base from J, leaving 10 bases between. This CDR3 spans 15 amino acids. Per germline, CDR1 MGHDK and CDR2 SYGVNS. The variable domain in full, completed from reference TRBV25-1 and TRBJ2-3, reads EADIYQTPRYLVIGTGKKITLECSQTMGHDKMYWYQQDPGMELHLIHYSYGVNSTEKGDLSSESTVSRIRTEHFPLTLESARPSHTSQYLCASSEIGPGTDTQYFGPGTRLTVL.

CDR3 DNA sequence: TGTGCCAGCAGCTTCTCGGTGAACACTGAAGCTTTCTTT. Residues: CASSFSVNTEAFF. V gene TRBV7-2 combines with J gene TRBJ1-1; no clear D gene. The V and J ends lost 3 bases and 0 bases respectively, with 5 bases between them. Germline CDR1 and CDR2: SGHTA and FQGNSA. The CDR3 is 13 residues long.

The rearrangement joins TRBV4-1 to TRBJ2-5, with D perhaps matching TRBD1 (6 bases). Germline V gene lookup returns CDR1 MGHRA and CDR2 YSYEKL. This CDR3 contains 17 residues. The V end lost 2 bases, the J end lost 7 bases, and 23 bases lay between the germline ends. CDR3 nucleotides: TGCGCCAGCAGCCAACCTCGGGGACAACCAACATATGGGACCCAGTACTTC. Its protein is CASSQPRGQPTYGTQYF.

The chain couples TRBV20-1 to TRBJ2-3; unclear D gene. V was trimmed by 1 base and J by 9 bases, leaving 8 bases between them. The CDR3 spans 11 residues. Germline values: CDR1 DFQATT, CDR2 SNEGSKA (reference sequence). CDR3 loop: CSARGSLTQYF. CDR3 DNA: TGCAGTGCTAGAGGGTCTCTAACGCAGTATTTT.

CDR3 loop: CASSPLAGGRYEQYF. For the CDR3, the DNA is TGTGCCAGCAGTCCGCTAGCGGGAGGCCGCTACGAGCAGTACTTC. The chain uses TRBV28 and TRBJ2-7; TRBD2 matches 11 bases. The CDR3 extends over 15 amino acids. V dropped 5 bases and J dropped 3; count of bases not matched to a gene: 6. CDR1 is MDHEN, CDR2 SYDVKM, per germline.

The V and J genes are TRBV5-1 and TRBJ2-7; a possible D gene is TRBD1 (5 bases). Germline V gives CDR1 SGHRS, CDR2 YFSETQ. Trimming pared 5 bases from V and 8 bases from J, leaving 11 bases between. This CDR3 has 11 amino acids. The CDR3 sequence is CASRDQGKQYF. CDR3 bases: TGCGCCAGCAGAGACCAGGGTAAGCAGTACTTC. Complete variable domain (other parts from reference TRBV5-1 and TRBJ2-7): KAGVTQTPRYLIKTRGQQVTLSCSPISGHRSVSWYQQTPGQGLQFLFEYFSETQRNKGNFPGRFSGRQFSNSRSEMNVSTLELGDSALYLCASRDQGKQYFGPGTRLTVT.

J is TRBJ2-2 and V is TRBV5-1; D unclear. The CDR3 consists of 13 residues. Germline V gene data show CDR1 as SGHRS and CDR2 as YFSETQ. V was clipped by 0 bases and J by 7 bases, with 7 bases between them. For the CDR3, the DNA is TGCGCCAGCAGCTTGGCTGAGCACGGGGAGCTGTTTTTT. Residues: CASSLAEHGELFF.

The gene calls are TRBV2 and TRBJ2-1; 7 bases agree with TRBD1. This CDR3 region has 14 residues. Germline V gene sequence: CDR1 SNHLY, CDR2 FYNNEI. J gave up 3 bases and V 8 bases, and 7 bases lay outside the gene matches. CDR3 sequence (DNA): TGTGCCAGCCGGAGGACAGGTATCTACAATGAGCAGTTCTTC. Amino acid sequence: CASRRTGIYNEQFF.

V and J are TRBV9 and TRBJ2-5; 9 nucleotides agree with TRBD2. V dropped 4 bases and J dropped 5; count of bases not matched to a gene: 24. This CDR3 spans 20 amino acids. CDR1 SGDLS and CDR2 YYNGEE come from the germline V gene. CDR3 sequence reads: CASSPLGMRGGVSFGETQYF. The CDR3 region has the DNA TGTGCCAGCAGCCCCCTGGGGATGCGGGGGGGGGTTTCCTTTGGGGAGACCCAGTACTTC.

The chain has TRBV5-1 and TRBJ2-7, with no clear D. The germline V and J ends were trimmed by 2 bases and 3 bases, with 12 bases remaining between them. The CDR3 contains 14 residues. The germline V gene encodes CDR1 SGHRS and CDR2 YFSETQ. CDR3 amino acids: CASSLGSSGYEQYF. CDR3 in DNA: TGCGCCAGCAGCTTAGGGTCCTCCGGCTACGAGCAGTACTTC.